The 10 T cell receptor beta chains below were found in one sample sequenced in a study of shared clonotypes between healthy human individuals. This table comes from immunoSEQ multiplex PCR, and its TCRdb copy is limited to in-frame clones, with some not included. The sample lists more than 2,000,000 clones; 93% were seen once. Sequenced: naive CD4+ T cells from PBMCs. Subset noted: CD45RA+ positively selected. Receptors were obtained from a man aged 18 to 30 in good health. Some clones in this sample may be carry-over from other donors' samples.

The rearrangement uses TRBV10-1 and TRBJ2-5; TRBD2 aligns across 7 bases. The length of the CDR3 is 13 residues. After removal of 5 bases from V and 3 bases from J, the junction contained 3 bases not matched to a gene. Germline V gene sequence: CDR1 WNHNN, CDR2 SYGVQD (reference sequence). The CDR3 region has the DNA TGCGCCAGCAGTCCGGGACTAAAAGAGACCCAGTACTTC. Translation: CASSPGLKETQYF.

V gene TRBV5-1 combines with J gene TRBJ2-1, with D hard to call. This CDR3 region has 13 residues. Trimming removed 4 bases from V and 8 bases from J, with 13 bases in between. Germline CDR1 reads SGHRS; CDR2 reads YFSETQ. CDR3 protein: CASSPGPRDEQFF. The CDR3 bases are TGCGCCAGCAGCCCCGGCCCTAGAGATGAGCAGTTCTTC.

This chain uses TRBV2 with TRBJ2-6, with 7 bases matching TRBD1. The CDR3 runs 19 residues. V shed 5 bases, J shed 2 bases, and the junction held 15 bases outside the gene matches. The germline CDR1 and CDR2 sequences are SNHLY and FYNNEI. The CDR3 bases are TGTGCCAGCAGTCCCCGGACAGGATTGGGGTTCGCTGGGGCCAACGTCCTGACTTTC. Translating gives CASSPRTGLGFAGANVLTF.

This chain links TRBV7-8 with TRBJ2-1, with 7 bases identical to TRBD2. The CDR3 is 15 residues long. Germline CDR1 SGHVS, CDR2 FQNEAQ. Germline trimming cut 2 bases from V and 4 bases from J; bases unmatched to any gene: 5. The CDR3 is CASSLRGLYYNEQFF. Written as DNA, the CDR3 is TGTGCCAGCAGCTTACGGGGACTATATTACAATGAGCAGTTCTTC.

The V call is TRBV7-9, the J call TRBJ1-2; TRBD1 might be the D (6 bases). This CDR3 contains 12 residues. V was pared by 9 bases and J by 2 bases, with 10 bases between. Germline CDR1 SEHNR, CDR2 FQNEAQ (reference sequence). CDR3 coding DNA: TGTGCCAGTGGGGGCGGAAACTATGGCTACACCTTC. Translation gives CASGGGNYGYTF.

The chain is built from TRBV7-9 and TRBJ1-5; D not certain. Trimming took off 11 bases at V and 3 bases at J, with 5 bases between the two ends. Germline values: CDR1 SEHNR, CDR2 FQNEAQ (reference sequence). This CDR3 has 10 residues. DNA of the CDR3: TGTGCCGGACCCAATCAGCCCCAGCATTTT. Protein: CAGPNQPQHF.

The chain recombines TRBV6-4 with TRBJ2-2, with D maybe TRBD1 (5 bases). Germline assignment: CDR1 MRHNA and CDR2 SNTAGT. The CDR3 length is 15 residues. The V and J ends lost 5 bases and 5 bases respectively, with 15 bases between them. The CDR3 sequence is CASSLEGAGTGELFF. The CDR3 DNA reads as TGTGCCAGCAGTCTAGAAGGGGCAGGGACCGGGGAGCTGTTTTTT.

The rearrangement uses TRBV4-1 and TRBJ2-3; D could derive from TRBD1 or TRBD2 (5 bases each). V dropped 0 bases and J dropped 4 bases, with 8 bases sitting between them. The CDR3 spans 14 residues. The germline CDR1 and CDR2 sequences are MGHRA and YSYEKL. The CDR3 sequence is CASSQDWGSDTQYF. In DNA form, the CDR3 reads TGCGCCAGCAGCCAAGATTGGGGGTCAGATACGCAGTATTTT.

The chain combines TRBV5-1 with TRBJ2-7, with TRBD1 matching 10 bases. The CDR3 is 15 residues long. Germline trimming cut 4 bases from V and 6 bases from J; bases unmatched to any gene: 10. Germline V gene sequence: CDR1 SGHRS, CDR2 YFSETQ. The CDR3 here is CASSQAGTGAGEQYF. CDR3 in DNA: TGCGCCAGCAGCCAAGCAGGGACAGGGGCTGGCGAGCAGTACTTC.

This sequence joins TRBV25-1 and TRBJ2-7; TRBD1 aligns across 8 bases. CDR3 length: 15 amino acids. The germline gives CDR1 MGHDK, CDR2 SYGVNS. J was trimmed by 0 bases and V by 6 bases; bases with no gene match: 7. This chain's CDR3 is CASSQTGDPSYEQYF. The CDR3 DNA follows: TGTGCCAGCAGCCAGACAGGGGATCCCTCCTACGAGCAGTACTTC.